The 9 T cell receptor beta chains below were found in one sample sequenced in a study of early T cells in non-severe SARS-CoV-2 infection. TCRdb independently ran MiXCR on the 5' RACE reads; one entry per CDR3 protein. The sample has approximately 81,000 distinct CDR3 sequences, about 13% seen once. Material for sequencing was whole blood. Receptor source: an adult who was a healthcare worker with PCR-confirmed SARS-CoV-2 infection or an uninfected control (not recorded which).

This clonotype has a count of ten or more. The rearrangement joins TRBV5-4 to TRBJ2-5; TRBD2 aligns across 10 bases. There are 16 residues in the CDR3. Trimming cost V 2 bases and J 0 bases; bases outside gene matches: 4. The germline V gene has CDR1 SGHNT and CDR2 YYREEE (reference sequence). CDR3 DNA: TGTGCCAGCAGCTTTGGGCTAGCGGGGGACCAAGAGACCCAGTACTTC. It specifies CASSFGLAGDQETQYF.

This clonotype was counted many times. The genes are TRBV7-9 and TRBJ1-1; unclear D gene. Trimming took 1 base from V and 4 from J, leaving 13 bases between them. This CDR3 is 15 amino acids long. Germline V gives CDR1 SEHNR, CDR2 FQNEAQ (reference sequence). The CDR3 region is CASSLGGDSSTEAFF. The CDR3 DNA follows: TGTGCCAGCAGCTTAGGCGGGGATTCGAGCACTGAAGCTTTCTTT.

This clonotype was detected ten times or more. This rearrangement joins TRBV6-2 or TRBV6-3 to TRBJ2-1; 9 nucleotides match TRBD2. Per germline, CDR1 MNHEY and CDR2 SVGEGT. Germline trimming cut 0 bases from V and 8 bases from J; bases unmatched to any gene: 5. CDR3 size: 15 residues. CDR3 sequence reads: CASSYSGGGVHEQFF. The CDR3 DNA follows: TGTGCCAGCAGTTACTCCGGCGGGGGGGTACATGAGCAGTTCTTC.

Ten or more counts support this clonotype. The chain joins TRBV11-2 to TRBJ1-2, with 8 bases that match TRBD1. V dropped 0 bases and J dropped 4; count of bases not matched to a gene: 10. The germline V gene encodes CDR1 SGHAT and CDR2 FQNNGV. This CDR3 region has 17 residues. CDR3 amino acids: CASSLDGTGQVTYGYTF. The CDR3 DNA is TGTGCCAGCAGCTTAGATGGTACGGGACAGGTGACCTATGGCTACACCTTC. Filled out from reference TRBV11-2 and TRBJ1-2, the complete variable domain reads EAGVAQSPRYKIIEKRQSVAFWCNPISGHATLYWYQQILGQGPKLLIQFQNNGVVDDSQLPKDRFSAERLKGVDSTLKIQPAKLEDSAVYLCASSLDGTGQVTYGYTFGSGTRLTVV.

This clonotype turned up a few times. J is TRBJ2-3 and V is TRBV12-3 or TRBV12-4; the match to TRBD2 covers 8 bases. The junction had 10 bases not matched to a gene; V was cut back by 7 bases and J by 4 bases. The CDR3 is 15 amino acids. The CDR3 bases are TGTGCCAGCACAATAACGGGAGGGATTTCAGATACGCAGTATTTT. It codes for CASTITGGISDTQYF.

This clonotype was counted between two and nine times. The chain carries TRBV29-1 and TRBJ2-3; 8 nucleotides agree with TRBD1. The germline CDR1 and CDR2 sequences are SQVTM and ANQGSEA. The CDR3 runs to 13 residues. The CDR3 coding sequence is TGCAGTCTCCGGGACAGGAGGGCAGATACGCAGTATTTT. Protein: CSLRDRRADTQYF.

The chain is built from TRBV20-1 and TRBJ1-1; 7 nucleotides align to TRBD1. This CDR3 is 14 amino acids long. Germline-derived CDR1 and CDR2 are DFQATT and SNEGSKA (reference sequence). The DNA for the CDR3 is TGCAGAATTCCGGGACAGAGCCTAAACACTGAAGCTTTCTTT. It specifies CRIPGQSLNTEAFF.

This clonotype came up many times. The J gene is TRBJ2-7, the V gene TRBV2; 10 bases agree with TRBD1. There are 12 residues in the CDR3. Germline values: CDR1 SNHLY, CDR2 FYNNEI. The trim removed 8 bases at V and 6 bases at J, leaving 4 bases unmatched. The CDR3 nucleotides are TGTGCCAGCCGGGACAGGGGCCCCGAGCAGTACTTC. As protein: CASRDRGPEQYF. The full variable domain, completed using reference TRBV2 and TRBJ2-7, is EPEVTQTPSHQVTQMGQEVILRCVPISNHLYFYWYRQILGQKVEFLVSFYNNEISEKSEIFDDQFSVERPDGSNFTLKIRSTKLEDSAMYFCASRDRGPEQYFGPGTRLTVT.

The gene calls are TRBV6-6 and TRBJ2-3; D unclear. The CDR3 contains 15 residues. V was clipped by 0 bases and J by 4 bases, with 11 bases between them. The germline V gene encodes CDR1 MNHNY and CDR2 SVGAGI (reference sequence). CDR3 loop: CASSYSAEIADTQYF. CDR3 DNA sequence: TGTGCCAGCAGTTACTCGGCAGAAATCGCAGATACGCAGTATTTT.